Each of the 30 T cell receptor beta chains below was sequenced from the same sample in a study of blood T cell repertoires in COVID-19. Using immunoSEQ multiplex PCR, the repertoire was profiled, and TCRdb retains in-frame clones only, with some absent. Altogether about 270,000 clones are present, over 75% being singletons, with the ten largest covering about 14%. Sequences were obtained from peripheral blood. These receptors came from a human donor in a cohort sampled during active COVID-19.

This chain uses TRBV18 with TRBJ2-7; 11 nucleotides match TRBD2. V lost 3 bases and J lost 6; bases outside the gene matches: 7. The CDR3 is made up of 15 amino acids. The germline CDR1 and CDR2 sequences are KGHSH and LQKENI. Written as DNA, the CDR3 is TGTGCCAGCTCACCGACTAGCGGGATCGGTCGCGAGCAGTACTTC. Protein: CASSPTSGIGREQYF.

This chain connects TRBV6-6 to TRBJ2-6, with a tentative D call TRBD1 (5 bases). Germline-derived CDR1 and CDR2 are MNHNY and SVGAGI (reference sequence). The CDR3 is 16 residues long. Trimming took 7 bases from V and 0 from J, leaving 13 bases between them. CDR3 nucleotide sequence: TGTGCCAGCACGGACAATTCTAGCTCTGGGGCCAACGTCCTGACTTTC. As protein: CASTDNSSSGANVLTF.

This clone has only one observation. The J gene is TRBJ1-1, the V gene TRBV6-5; tentative D call: TRBD1 (6 bases). Germline assignment: CDR1 MNHEY and CDR2 SVGAGI. The CDR3 covers 14 residues. Trimming removed 6 bases from V and 1 base from J, with 12 bases in between. CDR3 protein: CASRQQGRNTEAFF. CDR3 DNA sequence: TGTGCCAGCAGACAACAGGGAAGGAACACTGAAGCTTTCTTT.

The J gene is TRBJ2-1, the V gene TRBV6-2 or TRBV6-3; TRBD2 matches at 8 bases. The V segment lost 0 bases and the J segment 5 bases; nucleotides outside the gene matches: 9. The CDR3 extends over 17 amino acids. The V gene's germline CDR1 is MNHEY and CDR2 SVGEGT. The CDR3 loop is CASSYSLFGLANNEQFF. In DNA, the CDR3 is TGTGCCAGCAGTTACTCGTTGTTCGGACTAGCAAACAATGAGCAGTTCTTC.

CDR3 amino acids: CASSPRLAGHTDTQYF. The CDR3 DNA follows: TGTGCCAGCAGCCCAAGACTAGCGGGGCACACAGATACGCAGTATTTT. The chain recombines TRBV7-9 with TRBJ2-3; 11 nucleotides agree with TRBD2. The CDR3 sequence is 16 residues long. Germline CDR1 reads SEHNR; CDR2 reads FQNEAQ (reference sequence). V trimming: 5 bases; J trimming: 2 bases; junction bases outside the gene matches: 6. The variable domain in full, with the rest retrieved from reference TRBV7-9 and TRBJ2-3, is DTGVSQNPRHKITKRGQNVTFRCDPISEHNRLYWYRQTLGQGPEFLTYFQNEAQLEKSRLLSDRFSAERPKGSFSTLEIQRTEQGDSAMYLCASSPRLAGHTDTQYFGPGTRLTVL.

J is TRBJ2-1 and V is TRBV2; 10 bases match TRBD2. The CDR3 extends over 13 amino acids. CDR1 is SNHLY and CDR2 is FYNNEI in the germline V gene. After removal of 8 bases from V and 6 bases from J, the junction contained 4 bases not matched to a gene. This CDR3 reads CASVLAGANEQFF. CDR3 nucleotides: TGTGCCAGCGTGCTAGCGGGAGCCAATGAGCAGTTCTTC.

With regard to this clone: Germline and junction disagree at one end, which may indicate a read error. The chain has TRBV7-2 and TRBJ1-2; 8 bases align to TRBD1. There are 14 residues in the CDR3. Germline loops: CDR1 SGHTA, CDR2 FQGNSA. Here the CDR3 reads CASSLVGAGGFVAF. The CDR3 DNA reads TGTGCCAGCAGCTTAGTGGGGGCAGGGGGCTTCGTCGCCTTC. The full variable domain, completed using reference TRBV7-2 and TRBJ1-2, is GAGVSQSPSNKVTEKGKDVELRCDPISGHTALYWYRQSLGQGLEFLIYFQGNSAPDKSGLPSDRFSAERTGGSVSTLTIQRTQQEDSAVYLCASSLVGAGGFVAFGSGTRLTVV.

The chain uses TRBV5-1 and TRBJ1-4; 8 bases agree with TRBD1. CDR3 length: 17 amino acids. Trimming removed 0 bases from V and 4 bases from J; junction bases left unmatched: 8. Germline V lookup: CDR1 SGHRS, CDR2 YFSETQ. The CDR3 region has the DNA TGCGCCAGCAGCTTGGAACACGGGACAGGTGATAATGAAAAACTGTTTTTT. Translating it yields CASSLEHGTGDNEKLFF.

This clone has just a few counts. The chain is built from TRBV19 and TRBJ2-1, with 7 bases matching TRBD2. Germline CDR1 LNHDA, CDR2 SQIVND (reference sequence). Trimming took 7 bases from V and 10 from J; bases not matched to a gene: 10. This CDR3 is built from 13 residues. CDR3 nucleotides: TGTGCCAGTAACATAGGGAGGGGAAGCGAGCAGTTCTTC. The encoded protein is CASNIGRGSEQFF.

The chain uses TRBV4-2 and TRBJ2-5; D perhaps matches TRBD1 (7 bases). Germline V gives CDR1 LGHNA, CDR2 YNFKEQ. Trimming cost V 4 bases and J 1 base, with 13 bases left between them. CDR3 length equals 15 residues. The DNA of the CDR3 is TGTGCCAGCAGCCCGCAGGGGGGTTTCCAAGAGACCCAGTACTTC. Translated, it gives CASSPQGGFQETQYF.

This chain uses TRBV7-9 with TRBJ2-3, with D possibly TRBD1 on 6 matching bases. V shed 5 bases and J shed 4 bases, with 13 bases lying between them. Germline assignment: CDR1 SEHNR and CDR2 FQNEAQ (reference sequence). The CDR3 spans 14 residues. CDR3 DNA sequence: TGTGCCAGCAGCGCCACAGGGTGGGCAGATACGCAGTATTTT. The encoded protein is CASSATGWADTQYF.

V gene TRBV11-2 combines with J gene TRBJ1-2; 7 positions match TRBD1. Germline CDR1 reads SGHAT; CDR2 reads FQNNGV. CDR3 length: 17 residues. V was pared by 4 bases and J by 3 bases, with 14 bases of the junction left unmatched. The CDR3 loop is CASSSSRTGSFYYGYTF. The CDR3 DNA follows: TGTGCCAGCAGCTCCTCCAGGACAGGATCCTTCTACTATGGCTACACCTTC.

The V and J genes are TRBV6-5 and TRBJ1-1; no clear D gene. The V gene lost 9 bases and the J gene lost 4 bases, with 15 bases spanning the gap. CDR3 length: 13 amino acids. Looked up from germline, CDR1 is MNHEY and CDR2 is SVGAGI. The chain's CDR3 is CASRTGQSTEAFF. The CDR3, as DNA: TGTGCCAGTCGAACGGGTCAAAGCACTGAAGCTTTCTTT.

Remarks on this clone: The same CDR3 also results from other DNA sequences found in this sample. The chain joins TRBV7-2 to TRBJ1-5; D remains ambiguous. Trimming took off 0 bases at V and 3 bases at J, with 3 bases between the two ends. The CDR3 loop spans 13 amino acids. Germline assignment: CDR1 SGHTA and CDR2 FQGNSA. CDR3 sequence (DNA): TGTGCCAGCAGCTTAGCCCTCAATCAGCCCCAGCATTTT. As protein: CASSLALNQPQHF.

The CDR3 DNA is TGCGCCAGCAGCTTACAACAGACAAATGGCTACACCTTC. Encoded protein: CASSLQQTNGYTF. The chain combines TRBV5-1 with TRBJ1-2; D is unclear. Per germline, CDR1 SGHRS and CDR2 YFSETQ. Trimming shortened V by 2 bases and J by 6 bases, and 11 bases separated the two germline ends. The CDR3 runs 13 residues.

This chain links TRBV7-2 with TRBJ1-1; 9 nucleotides match TRBD1. Losses at the gene ends were 4 bases for V and 4 bases for J; bases not matched to a gene: 1. There are 13 residues in the CDR3. The germline gives CDR1 SGHTA, CDR2 FQGNSA. CDR3 amino acids: CASSSGQGTEAFF. For the CDR3, the DNA is TGTGCCAGCAGCTCGGGACAGGGCACTGAAGCTTTCTTT.

This rearrangement joins TRBV2 to TRBJ1-4, with 7 nucleotides matching TRBD1. V was pared by 5 bases and J by 10 bases, with 10 bases of the junction left unmatched. The CDR3 is 14 residues long. Germline lookup yields CDR1 SNHLY and CDR2 FYNNEI. The CDR3 DNA reads as TGTGCCAGCAGTCTTCAGGGGGATATGGGAAAACTGTTTTTT. Amino acid sequence: CASSLQGDMGKLFF.

This sequence joins TRBV7-9 and TRBJ1-5; D unclear. The length of the CDR3 is 14 residues. The V end was cut by 1 base, the J end by 9 bases, with 13 bases between. CDR1 and CDR2 from the germline V gene are SEHNR and FQNEAQ (reference sequence). CDR3 residues: CASSLDAGLLPQHF. The CDR3 region has the DNA TGTGCCAGCAGCTTAGATGCAGGTCTATTGCCCCAGCATTTT.

The chain recombines TRBV4-3 with TRBJ2-5, with TRBD2 as a possible D gene (5 bases). This CDR3 has 17 residues. Deletions cut 1 base from V and 1 base from J, with 16 bases between. CDR1 and CDR2 (germline): LGHNA, YSLEER. The CDR3 bases are TGCGCCAGCAGCCAAGGAGGATCTAGCATCTTCCAAGAGACCCAGTACTTC. It is translated as CASSQGGSSIFQETQYF.

V and J are TRBV6-6 and TRBJ1-3; D remains unclear. The CDR3 has 13 residues. Deletions cut 7 bases from V and 7 bases from J, with 14 bases between. From germline, CDR1 is MNHNY and CDR2 SVGAGI (reference sequence). The CDR3 here is CASTWAASNTIYF. CDR3 nucleotides: TGTGCCAGCACCTGGGCCGCCTCCAACACCATATATTTT.

CDR3 loop: CASSFGSTYEQYF. CDR3 DNA sequence: TGTGCCAGCAGCTTTGGTTCTACCTACGAGCAGTACTTC. The chain uses TRBV5-5 and TRBJ2-7, with no clear D. V was cut by 2 bases and J by 2 bases, with 8 bases left in between. The CDR3 spans 13 residues. CDR1 and CDR2 from the germline V gene are SGHKS and YYEKEE (reference sequence).

This sequence joins TRBV28 and TRBJ2-7; TRBD1 aligns across 9 bases. V gave up 5 bases and J gave up 4 bases; unmatched junction bases: 9. The germline CDR1 and CDR2 sequences are MDHEN and SYDVKM. The CDR3 is 15 residues long. CDR3 in amino acids: CASSPTGTGSYEQYF. Written as DNA, the CDR3 is TGTGCCAGCAGTCCTACTGGGACAGGGTCGTACGAGCAGTACTTC.

The rearrangement links TRBV9 to TRBJ1-2; the match to TRBD1 covers 7 bases. CDR1 SGDLS and CDR2 YYNGEE come from the germline V gene. V was pared by 3 bases and J by 4 bases, with 3 bases of the junction left unmatched. The CDR3 totals 13 residues. The CDR3 DNA sequence: TGTGCCAGCAGCGCCACAGGGGTCTATGGCTACACCTTC. Amino acid sequence: CASSATGVYGYTF.

The chain couples TRBV19 to TRBJ2-4; TRBD2 aligns across 9 bases. Germline trimming cut 3 bases from V and 6 bases from J; bases unmatched to any gene: 9. The CDR3 covers 16 residues. Looked up from germline, CDR1 is LNHDA and CDR2 is SQIVND (reference sequence). The CDR3 here is CASSISLGGRVNIQYF. DNA of the CDR3: TGTGCCAGTAGTATCTCCCTGGGCGGGAGGGTAAACATTCAGTACTTC.

In DNA, the CDR3 is TGTGCCACTTCCGGGACAGGGGGCTACGAGCAGTACTTC. It specifies CATSGTGGYEQYF. V is TRBV6-5 and J is TRBJ2-7, with 11 bases lining up with TRBD1. Per the germline V gene, CDR1 is MNHEY and CDR2 is SVGAGI. The V gene end was trimmed by 10 bases and the J gene end by 3 bases; junction bases not matched to a gene: 5. The CDR3 has 13 residues.

In the case of this clone: The sample carries other DNA sequences with the same CDR3. The chain employs TRBV9 and TRBJ2-1; a possible D gene is TRBD2 (6 bases). This CDR3 has 16 residues. V was trimmed by 0 bases and J by 3 bases, leaving 13 bases between them. CDR1 and CDR2 (germline): SGDLS, YYNGEE. DNA for the CDR3: TGTGCCAGCAGCGTAGGGTCACTAGCTATCTACAATGAGCAGTTCTTC. Translated, it gives CASSVGSLAIYNEQFF.

The chain couples TRBV28 to TRBJ2-7; tentatively, D is TRBD2 (6 bases). This CDR3 has 12 residues. V was clipped by 11 bases and J by 5 bases, with 16 bases between them. From germline, CDR1 is MDHEN and CDR2 SYDVKM. The CDR3 sequence is CAASRLVHEQYF. CDR3 nucleotide sequence: TGTGCCGCCTCTAGACTAGTCCACGAGCAGTACTTC.

The V and J genes are TRBV1 and TRBJ2-7; the table gives TRBD1 as D, unverified against the DNA. TRBV1 is annotated as a pseudogene. The CDR3 spans 12 residues. The CDR3 here is CTSKRGPYEQYF. The CDR3 coding sequence is TGCACCAGCAAAAGGGGGCCTTACGAGCAGTACTTC.

The chain joins TRBV5-4 to TRBJ2-7, with 9 bases matching TRBD1. CDR3 length: 15 residues. CDR1 SGHNT and CDR2 YYREEE come from the germline V gene (reference sequence). After removal of 4 bases from V and 2 bases from J, the junction contained 7 bases not matched to a gene. The CDR3 DNA follows: TGTGCCAGCAGCCCTAGGGACAGGGCCACCTACGAGCAGTACTTC. This sequence encodes CASSPRDRATYEQYF.

The genes are TRBV7-2 and TRBJ2-5, with D possibly matching TRBD1 (6 bases). Germline V gene sequence: CDR1 SGHTA, CDR2 FQGNSA. The CDR3 totals 14 residues. V was trimmed by 5 bases and J by 3 bases, leaving 13 bases between them. CDR3 sequence (DNA): TGTGCCAGCAGCATACTCGGGACAAAAGAGACCCAGTACTTC. Translating gives CASSILGTKETQYF.